This TCR beta chain was captured in a study of human thymus T cells. With regard to this clone: As yet, its antigen is unknown.

Only in-frame clones appear in the TCRdb table, and some are missing; sequencing was by immunoSEQ multiplex PCR. The table lists some 130,000 clones, around 94% of them singletons. Germline V gene sequence: CDR1 SGHDN, CDR2 FVKESK. The CDR3 is 12 amino acids. V lost 4 bases and J lost 7, with 9 bases in between. Study-level points and caveats: Thymic and blood repertoires showed apparently biased V and J gene usage. There were highly overlapping thymic repertoires among unrelated individuals, as related research reported.

The study used thymus tissue resected during corrective heart surgery. Healthy Finnish infants undergoing corrective surgery for congenital heart defects were used as donors. The chain uses TRBV14 and TRBJ2-3, with D unclear. Sequencing was done on a sample of thymus tissue. The TCR was taken from a boy in the first two years of life with a congenital heart defect but otherwise immunologically healthy. The CDR3 loop is CASSPQTYTQYF. The CDR3 DNA follows: TGTGCCAGCAGCCCGCAGACGTATACGCAGTATTTT.